The rows below give T cell receptor beta chains drawn from one sample of a study of blood T cell repertoires in COVID-19. Libraries were prepared by immunoSEQ multiplex PCR; TCRdb keeps only in-frame clonotypes and omits some of them. Altogether about 160,000 clones are present, approximately 85% being singletons, with the ten largest covering about 11%. The sequencing input was peripheral blood. These receptors all come from a man in his sixties with active or convalescent COVID-19. CDR3s include the opening cysteine and the closing phenylalanine or tryptophan. Fields, in order: D gene, J gene, CDR3 length, V gene, clone size, CDR3 DNA, CDR3 protein. A D gene is named only where the DNA matches it firmly. Only part of the rows carry a size: once, few, many, or a class if the clone is expanded.

NA	TRBJ1-1	15	TRBV5-5	NA	TGTGCCAGCAGCCCGGGGGTTGGTGTGAACACTGAAGCTTTCTTT	CASSPGVGVNTEAFF
NA	TRBJ2-6	15	TRBV27	NA	TGTGCCAGCAGTTCCGGGGAGTTTGGGGCCAACGTCCTGACTTTC	CASSSGEFGANVLTF
NA	TRBJ1-3	15	TRBV7-2	NA	TGTGCCAGCAGGCTTTTGACGGGATCTGGAAACACCATATATTTT	CASRLLTGSGNTIYF
TRBD1	TRBJ1-5	15	TRBV3-1/TRBV3-2	NA	TGTGCCAGCAGCCGGACAGGCGCCAGCAATCAGCCCCAGCATTTT	CASSRTGASNQPQHF
NA	TRBJ2-3	15	TRBV5-1	NA	TGCGCCAGCAGCATACAGGGCCCGGAGACAGATACGCAGTATTTT	CASSIQGPETDTQYF
NA	TRBJ1-1	13	TRBV5-4	NA	TGTGCCAGCAGCCCCTCTGAGTGGACTGAAGCTTTCTTT	CASSPSEWTEAFF
NA	TRBJ1-5	13	TRBV15	NA	TGTGCCTCAGCCGGCAGACAGTATCAGCCCCAGCATTTT	CASAGRQYQPQHF
TRBD1	TRBJ2-7	13	TRBV11-3	NA	TGTGCCAGCAGCTCCGGGACAGGTTACGAGCAGTACTTC	CASSSGTGYEQYF
NA	TRBJ1-1	13	TRBV2	NA	TGTGCCAGTCTCTTGGGCCCGAACACTGAAGCTTTCTTT	CASLLGPNTEAFF
NA	TRBJ2-5	12	TRBV29-1	NA	TGCAGCGTCCGCAGGGGACAAGAGACCCAGTACTTC	CSVRRGQETQYF
TRBD2	TRBJ2-7	16	TRBV5-4	NA	TGTGCCAGCAGCTTGGGGCTAGCGGGGGTCTCCTACGAGCAGTACTTC	CASSLGLAGVSYEQYF
NA	TRBJ1-2	12	TRBV24-1	NA	TGTGCCACCAGTGATTTTCAATATGGCTACACCTTC	CATSDFQYGYTF
NA	TRBJ2-1	14	TRBV5-4	NA	TGTGCCAGCAGCTATCGCCTCGGTGGCAATGAGCAGTTCTTC	CASSYRLGGNEQFF
TRBD2	TRBJ2-1	14	TRBV29-1	NA	TGCAGCGTTGAAGGCCTAGCGGGAGTTCGTGAGCAGTTCTTC	CSVEGLAGVREQFF
TRBD1	TRBJ2-3	19	TRBV9	NA	TGTGCCAGCAGCGTAGGTGGGACAGGTCCCACGCTTAGCACAGATACGCAGTATTTT	CASSVGGTGPTLSTDTQYF
TRBD1	TRBJ1-1	15	TRBV5-1	NA	TGCGCCAGCAGCTACACAGGGGGACCGAACACTGAAGCTTTCTTT	CASSYTGGPNTEAFF
TRBD1	TRBJ1-5	19	TRBV4-1	few	TGCGCCAGCAGCCAAGGGGGACAGGGCCCTCTGGGAAGCAATCAGCCCCAGCATTTT	CASSQGGQGPLGSNQPQHF
NA	TRBJ1-2	11	TRBV12-3/TRBV12-4	few	TGTGCCAGCACCACCCGGTCTGGCTACACCTTC	CASTTRSGYTF
TRBD1	TRBJ2-7	16	TRBV19	NA	TGTGCCAGTAGTCCTAACGGACAGGGCGAATCCTACGAGCAGTACTTC	CASSPNGQGESYEQYF
NA	TRBJ2-7	14	TRBV6-5	NA	TGTGCCAGCAGAATTACGGCGACTAGCTACGAGCAGTACTTC	CASRITATSYEQYF
TRBD1	TRBJ2-7	18	TRBV5-1	once	TGCGCCAGCAGCCCTGCCTCTACCGGGACAGGGGTGGCCTACGAGCAGTACTTC	CASSPASTGTGVAYEQYF
NA	TRBJ1-6	15	TRBV5-6	NA	TGTGCCAGCAGTCGCGGCACCGGGGATAATTCACCCCTCCACTTT	CASSRGTGDNSPLHF
NA	TRBJ1-4	14	TRBV18	NA	TGTGCCAGCTCACCCCCAGGGGCAGGTGAAAAACTGTTTTTT	CASSPPGAGEKLFF
TRBD2	TRBJ2-5	16	TRBV6-5	NA	TGTGCCAGCAGTTACACGACTAGCGGGGGGCAAGAGACCCAGTACTTC	CASSYTTSGGQETQYF
TRBD1	TRBJ2-4	15	TRBV3-1/TRBV3-2	many	TGTGCCAGCAGCCTCAGAGGGACAGGGAAAAACATTCAGTACTTC	CASSLRGTGKNIQYF
NA	TRBJ1-4	12	TRBV12-2	NA	TGTGCAAGTCGCTCAAGGGGAGGGTTCCTGTTTTTT	CASRSRGGFLFF
TRBD2	TRBJ2-5	15	TRBV24-1	NA	TGTGCCACCAGCATAGCGGGAGACACAAGAGGGACCCAGTACTTC	CATSIAGDTRGTQYF
TRBD1	TRBJ2-1	14	TRBV2	NA	TGTGCCAGCAGTAGGGGACAGGGGTACAATGAGCAGTTCTTC	CASSRGQGYNEQFF
NA	TRBJ1-1	13	TRBV11-3	NA	TGTGCCAGCAGCTTAGTGCGGGGGGATGAAGCTTTCTTT	CASSLVRGDEAFF
NA	TRBJ1-1	14	TRBV3-1/TRBV3-2	NA	TGTGCCAGCAGCCCACCAGGGTTAAACACTGAAGCTTTCTTT	CASSPPGLNTEAFF
TRBD2	TRBJ2-5	16	TRBV5-4	NA	TGTGCCAGCAGCCTCGGACTAGCGGGGGGTCAAGAGACCCAGTACTTC	CASSLGLAGGQETQYF